This T cell receptor beta chain was obtained from a study of somatic mutations in cytotoxic T cells in rheumatoid arthritis (dated 2017 in TCRdb). Regarding the study in general: Patient peripheral blood (approximately 30 ml EDTA) was drawn right after diagnosis and before any treatment started. A FACSAria II or Sony SH800 was used to flow-sort some V beta antibody-stained T-cell populations at nearly 100% purity, and TCRB sequencing was also done on sorted V beta1+ cells. The study asked whether expanded CD8+ T-cell clones in newly diagnosed, untreated rheumatoid arthritis carry somatic mutations, and used TCRB deep sequencing to characterize clonality. TCRB deep sequencing was performed for some 60 rheumatoid arthritis patients and about 20 healthy controls. Median age was essentially the same in the patient group and the control group. Broad study findings and their caveats: CD8+ T-cell clonality did not differ significantly between rheumatoid arthritis patients and age-matched healthy controls. Several identical CD8+ TCRB sequences were found in both blood and synovial fluid, and in about an eighth of the roughly 60 patients the largest CD8+ clone exceeded 20% of CD8+ cells. The slight TRBV07 underrepresentation in patients was not adjusted for multiple comparisons. In patients, CD8+ clonality rose with age (Spearman r of about 0.51), which was not the case in healthy controls. The antigen targets of the expanded CD8+ clones were unknown, and absence from virus-specific databases did not rule out viral specificity.

From the cysteine through the phenylalanine, the CDR3 covers 15 amino acids. The only DNA kept is the CDR3, 45 bases in frame from the first base. Deletion took 4 bases off V and 6 bases off J, with a span of 17 bases between the germline ends. CDR1 and CDR2, looked up from the germline V gene (reference sequence), are LNHNV and YYDKDF. Positive magnetic bead selection on an AutoMACS was used to isolate CD4+ and CD8+ cells, with flow cytometry used to check purity. Initial screening for clonal expansions relied on flow cytometry with a TCR V beta antibody panel, after which sorted CD8+ fractions underwent TCRB deep sequencing for characterization. Peripheral blood mononuclear cells were isolated by Ficoll-Paque PLUS density gradient separation. DNA from CD4-enriched, CD8-enriched or PBMC samples was extracted using Nucleospin Tissue or Tissue XS kits and then quantified on a Qubit 2.0 fluorometer.

This clone is a singleton in its sample. Its antigen has not been determined. Base qualities are missing; no much larger clone stands one base away. Sequencing of TCRB CDR3 was done on genomic DNA with the immunoSEQ assay. In the paper's pipeline: Only a few patient CD8+ clones larger than 1% matched published virus-specific TCRB sequences when compared against them. Analyses were restricted to productive TCRB rearrangements. Clonality was expressed as a Shannon entropy-based productive clonality index, with each clone defined by a unique TCRB CDR3 sequence. The template counts of each clone relative to the total templates per sample were used to calculate repertoire overlap between two samples. V-gene usage from TCRB sequencing and V-gene usage measured by flow cytometry were correlated (Spearman r of roughly 0.56). Entries here come from immuneACCESS through TCRdb and include only in-frame sequences with V and J called. Some clones fail to appear in such tables; in the studies checked, an unresolved V gene covers under half of the shortfall, and the cause of the remainder is unknown. That table is the source of V, J and clone size, and D and trimming were worked out from the DNA. This sample gives some 20,000 clones in total; about 83% of them show up just once. The top ten clones comprise approximately 14% of the sample.

The sample consisted of CD8+ T cells sorted from blood. The sequence was collected from an adult with rheumatoid arthritis. The V and J segments used are TRBV15 and TRBJ2-3; TRBD2 is possibly the D segment (6 matching bases). The bases read TGTGCCACCAGCAAAGAGTCGGGAGTGGCTGATACGCAGTATTTT. This is translated as CATSKESGVADTQYF.